Shown below are 4 T cell receptor beta chains from a single sample sequenced in a study of T-cell memory formation after mild COVID-19. One entry per CDR3 protein, called by TCRdb with MiXCR from the 5' RACE reads. The sample carries some 270,000 distinct CDR3 sequences, 15% to 17% recorded once. Input material: PBMCs or a T cell subset sorted from them (not recorded which). Receptors originate from an adult woman who had mild COVID-19 (a few samples of this study predate the infection). Cell type and time point are not known.

This clonotype has only a few counts. V usage is TRBV7-9 and J usage is TRBJ1-1, with TRBD1 identical over 8 bases. Trimming took 5 bases from V and 10 from J; bases not matched to a gene: 6. Germline assignment: CDR1 SEHNR and CDR2 FQNEAQ (reference sequence). This CDR3 spans 12 amino acids. The CDR3 DNA reads TGTGCCAGCAGCCTGCACAGGGGGAGAGCTTTCTTT. Protein sequence: CASSLHRGRAFF.

The table lists this clonotype with a few counts. The V and J genes are TRBV6-5 and TRBJ2-4, with D perhaps assigned TRBD1 or TRBD2 (6 bases each). The V gene's germline CDR1 is MNHEY and CDR2 SVGAGI. This CDR3 has 16 amino acids. Trimming removed 0 bases from V and 1 base from J, with 10 bases in between. For the CDR3, the DNA is TGTGCCAGCAGTTACTCGGGGGGCATTGCCAAAAACATTCAGTACTTC. Its protein is CASSYSGGIAKNIQYF.

This clonotype has more than one count but fewer than ten. V and J are TRBV21-1 and TRBJ2-3; the D call of TRBD2 is as the table states it, not checked on the DNA. TRBV21-1 is a recognized pseudogene. The CDR3 has 18 residues. The CDR3 nucleotides are TGTGCCAGCATCCTCCCTCCATCCCGCGACACTAGCACAGATACGCAGTATTTT. Translating gives CASILPPSRDTSTDTQYF.

Only a few counts were recorded for this clonotype. The chain employs TRBV5-1 and TRBJ2-1; the D gene could be TRBD1 or TRBD2 (5 bases each). This CDR3 comprises 14 residues. V lost 4 bases and J 2 bases, leaving 10 bases between the germline ends. The V gene's germline CDR1 is SGHRS and CDR2 YFSETQ. The CDR3 protein is CASSVGETYNEQFF. The CDR3 DNA is TGCGCCAGCAGCGTAGGGGAGACCTACAATGAGCAGTTCTTC.